Listed below are T cell receptor beta chains from one sample, sequenced in a study of regulatory T cells in long-lasting Graves disease. TCRdb reanalysed the multiplex PCR reads using MiXCR and keeps one entry per CDR3 protein. The table records hundreds of thousands of distinct CDR3 sequences, about 15% of them present only once. The sample was also reused in another study, on T cells in Graves' hyperthyroidism and ophthalmopathy.

The source was peripheral blood mononuclear cells (PBMCs), collected at new diagnosis, from a patient treated with antithyroid drugs. These receptors originate from a woman between 35 and 50 years old with Graves disease. Both conserved end residues are part of each CDR3. The D gene is left open where the match is weak. Part of the rows lack a size; the others show once, few, many or a class for expanded clones.

clone size	J gene	V gene	D gene	CDR3 protein	CDR3 DNA
many	TRBJ2-1	TRBV19	TRBD2	CASRGTSGRAFF	TGTGCCAGTAGAGGGACTAGCGGGAGGGCCTTCTTC
many	TRBJ2-7	TRBV4-1	TRBD1	CASSQSERTGNEQYF	TGCGCCAGCAGCCAATCTGAGCGGACAGGGAACGAGCAGTACTTC
many	TRBJ2-5	TRBV7-7	NA	CASSTQGSETQYF	TGTGCTAGCAGCACACAGGGCAGTGAGACCCAGTACTTC
few	TRBJ2-1	TRBV4-1	TRBD2	CASSHQEAGGDQFF	TGCGCCAGCAGCCACCAGGAGGCGGGAGGGGACCAGTTCTTC
NA	TRBJ1-2	TRBV9	TRBD1	CASSGTGNSIYGYTF	TGTGCCAGCAGCGGGACAGGGAACAGCATCTATGGCTACACCTTC
many	TRBJ2-5	TRBV6-1	NA	CASREEGERVWETQYF	TGTGCCAGCAGGGAGGAAGGGGAGAGAGTTTGGGAGACCCAGTACTTC
NA	TRBJ2-1	TRBV2	TRBD2	CASRGVAGAEQFF	TGTGCCAGCAGGGGAGTAGCGGGAGCTGAGCAGTTCTTC
few	TRBJ1-4	TRBV6-1	TRBD1	CASTVRQGVDEKLFF	TGTGCCAGCACCGTTAGGCAGGGGGTGGATGAAAAACTGTTTTTT
many	TRBJ2-5	TRBV12-3/TRBV12-4	NA	CASSFRLKRTETQYF	TGTGCCAGCAGTTTCCGGCTCAAGCGGACGGAGACCCAGTACTTC
few	TRBJ2-7	TRBV6-5	TRBD2	CASSSTTSLWTGSEQYF	TGTGCCAGCAGTTCTACGACTAGCTTGTGGACGGGGAGCGAGCAGTACTTC
many	TRBJ1-4	TRBV7-8	NA	CASSLEGGGTNEKLFF	TGTGCCAGCAGCTTAGAGGGGGGTGGTACTAATGAAAAACTGTTTTTT
many	TRBJ2-1	TRBV2	NA	CASSAQGGTYNEQFF	TGTGCCAGCAGTGCCCAGGGCGGGACTTACAATGAGCAGTTCTTC
many	TRBJ2-7	TRBV28	TRBD2	CASSLVGGLAGSYEQYF	TGTGCCAGCAGTTTAGTCGGCGGGCTAGCGGGAAGCTACGAGCAGTACTTC
NA	TRBJ2-2	TRBV4-1	NA	CASSRAAGHSGELFF	TGCGCCAGCAGCAGGGCCGCGGGACATTCCGGGGAGCTGTTTTTT
NA	TRBJ1-5	TRBV12-3/TRBV12-4	NA	CASSFLSNQPQHF	TGTGCCAGCAGTTTTCTGAGCAATCAGCCCCAGCATTTT
many	TRBJ2-5	TRBV27	TRBD1	CASSRGTGGVETQYF	TGTGCCAGCAGCCGAGGGACAGGGGGCGTCGAGACCCAGTACTTC
many	TRBJ2-1	TRBV6-1	NA	CASRLVGGVGGNEQFF	TGTGCCAGCAGACTAGTCGGCGGAGTAGGTGGAAATGAGCAGTTCTTC
NA	TRBJ2-1	TRBV12-5	TRBD2	CASGLVLSREDYNEQFF	TGTGCTAGTGGTTTGGTACTCTCACGGGAGGATTACAATGAGCAGTTCTTC
many	TRBJ2-3	TRBV20-1	NA	CSARVPGRSTDTQYF	TGCAGTGCTAGAGTTCCGGGACGCAGCACAGATACGCAGTATTTT
NA	TRBJ1-1	TRBV9	NA	CASSGGGPEAFF	TGTGCCAGCAGCGGGGGAGGGCCTGAAGCTTTCTTT
NA	TRBJ2-7	TRBV12-3/TRBV12-4	NA	CASMQRAASFEQYF	TGTGCCAGCATGCAGAGGGCAGCTTCCTTCGAGCAGTACTTC
many	TRBJ2-1	TRBV28	TRBD2	CASMGGSYNEQFF	TGTGCCAGCATGGGGGGGTCCTACAATGAGCAGTTCTTC
many	TRBJ1-2	TRBV28	NA	CASSIPKGNRYGYTF	TGTGCCAGCAGCATCCCGAAGGGTAATCGATATGGCTACACCTTC
few	TRBJ2-7	TRBV7-6	NA	CASSPSPGFRGDEQYF	TGTGCCAGCAGCCCCTCCCCCGGGTTCAGGGGAGACGAGCAGTACTTC
few	TRBJ2-7	TRBV19	NA	CASSMGHSYEQYF	TGTGCCAGTAGTATGGGGCATTCCTACGAGCAGTACTTC
few	TRBJ1-3	TRBV19	NA	CASSLEGPGNRNTIYF	TGTGCCAGTAGCCTGGAGGGGCCGGGTAACCGAAACACCATATATTTT
many	TRBJ2-1	TRBV20-1	NA	CSASRQGSVYNEQFF	TGCAGTGCTAGCCGCCAGGGAAGCGTCTACAATGAGCAGTTCTTC
many	TRBJ2-5	TRBV7-9	NA	CASSYGGMGETQYF	TGTGCCAGCAGCTACGGCGGTATGGGGGAGACCCAGTACTTC
many	TRBJ2-7	TRBV7-9	TRBD2	CASRGTTEVYEQYF	TGTGCCAGCCGGGGGACTACCGAGGTTTACGAGCAGTACTTC
many	TRBJ2-7	TRBV5-5	NA	CASSSDLKDRETRQQYF	TGTGCCAGCAGCTCGGATCTCAAGGACAGAGAGACCCGCCAGCAGTACTTC
many	TRBJ2-1	TRBV24-1	NA	CATSEQDRTYNEQFF	TGTGCCACCAGTGAACAGGACAGAACCTACAATGAGCAGTTCTTC
many	TRBJ1-2	TRBV29-1	NA	CSAETANYGYTF	TGCAGCGCCGAGACAGCTAACTATGGCTACACCTTC
NA	TRBJ2-1	TRBV5-4	TRBD2	CASGAGGPGGWYNEQFF	TGTGCCAGCGGTGCGGGAGGGCCAGGGGGATGGTACAATGAGCAGTTCTTC
many	TRBJ2-6	TRBV28	NA	CASRGPGANVLTF	TGTGCCAGCAGGGGGCCTGGGGCCAACGTCCTGACTTTC
many	TRBJ2-1	TRBV27	NA	CASSLLAQRNEQFF	TGTGCCAGCAGTTTACTAGCGCAAAGAAATGAGCAGTTCTTC
many	TRBJ1-4	TRBV5-5	TRBD1	CASSHGQGANIYEKLFF	TGTGCCAGCAGCCATGGACAGGGGGCGAATATTTACGAAAAACTGTTTTTT
few	TRBJ1-1	TRBV29-1	NA	CSVEGRVRGEAFF	TGCAGCGTTGAAGGGAGGGTCAGAGGCGAAGCTTTCTTT
many	TRBJ2-7	TRBV12-3/TRBV12-4	NA	CASSLGVWGEQYF	TGTGCCAGCAGTTTAGGAGTTTGGGGCGAGCAGTACTTC
few	TRBJ1-1	TRBV5-1	NA	CASSLDQGNTEAFF	TGCGCCAGCAGCTTGGATCAGGGAAACACTGAAGCTTTCTTT
many	TRBJ2-5	TRBV28	TRBD1	CASTHLTGTGLGEGYF	TGTGCCAGCACACACCTAACCGGGACAGGGTTAGGAGAGGGCTACTTC
many	TRBJ1-2	TRBV19	NA	CASSIKRVPYGYTF	TGTGCCAGTAGTATAAAAAGGGTACCCTATGGCTACACCTTC
NA	TRBJ2-1	TRBV25-1	NA	CASSELEGGNEQFF	TGTGCCAGCAGTGAATTAGAGGGCGGCAATGAGCAGTTCTTC
few	TRBJ2-3	TRBV6-2/TRBV6-3	TRBD1	CASSYGGQGRGPNTQYF	TGTGCCAGCAGTTACGGGGGTCAGGGCAGGGGGCCGAATACGCAGTATTTT
few	TRBJ1-2	TRBV6-1	NA	CASSETGRLGYTF	TGTGCCAGCAGTGAAACCGGGAGGCTGGGCTACACCTTC
many	TRBJ2-4	TRBV12-3/TRBV12-4	TRBD2	CASSFSAGALGAKNIQYF	TGTGCCAGCAGTTTCTCGGCGGGAGCATTGGGAGCCAAAAACATTCAGTACTTC
NA	TRBJ2-5	TRBV10-3	NA	CAIRPGGQETQYF	TGTGCCATCAGACCTGGGGGCCAAGAGACCCAGTACTTC
many	TRBJ2-1	TRBV13	NA	CASSLGVLPGNEQFF	TGTGCCAGCAGCTTAGGGGTACTCCCAGGCAATGAGCAGTTCTTC
few	TRBJ1-2	TRBV20-1	TRBD1	CSARERTGVGYTF	TGCAGTGCTAGAGAAAGGACAGGGGTTGGCTACACCTTC
NA	TRBJ1-6	TRBV7-9	NA	CASSSGIGGSPLHF	TGTGCCAGCAGCTCCGGGATCGGGGGTTCACCCCTCCACTTT
many	TRBJ1-4	TRBV20-1	NA	CSAREKGLSNEKLFF	TGCAGTGCTAGAGAGAAGGGATTATCTAATGAAAAACTGTTTTTT
few	TRBJ2-7	TRBV7-2	TRBD2	CASSLAWTSRSNEQYF	TGTGCCAGCAGCTTAGCTTGGACTAGTCGGTCGAACGAGCAGTACTTC
many	TRBJ1-1	TRBV6-6	TRBD1	CASSYSWDRGSEAFF	TGTGCCAGCAGTTACTCCTGGGACAGGGGGTCTGAAGCTTTCTTT
many	TRBJ1-2	TRBV28	TRBD1	CASSFLFQGARSYGYTF	TGTGCCAGCAGTTTTCTATTCCAGGGGGCGAGGTCCTATGGCTACACCTTC
many	TRBJ2-1	TRBV7-2	TRBD1	CASSLSGTGVVEQFF	TGTGCCAGCAGCCTATCCGGGACAGGGGTGGTTGAGCAGTTCTTC